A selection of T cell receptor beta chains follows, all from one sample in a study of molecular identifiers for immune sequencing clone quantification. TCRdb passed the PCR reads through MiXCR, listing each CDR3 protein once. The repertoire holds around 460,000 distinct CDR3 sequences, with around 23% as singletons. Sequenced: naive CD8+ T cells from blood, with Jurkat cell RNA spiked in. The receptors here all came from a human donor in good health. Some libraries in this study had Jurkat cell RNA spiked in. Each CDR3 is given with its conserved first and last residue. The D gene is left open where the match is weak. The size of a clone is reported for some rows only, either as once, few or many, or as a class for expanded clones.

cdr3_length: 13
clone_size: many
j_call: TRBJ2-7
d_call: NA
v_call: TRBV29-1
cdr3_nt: TGCAGCGTTGAACCTGAGAACACCTACGAGCAGTACTTC
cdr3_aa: CSVEPENTYEQYF

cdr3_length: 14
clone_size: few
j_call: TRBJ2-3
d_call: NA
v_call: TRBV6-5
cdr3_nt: TGTGCCAGCAGTTACCTGGAGGGCACAGATACGCAGTATTTT
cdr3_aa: CASSYLEGTDTQYF

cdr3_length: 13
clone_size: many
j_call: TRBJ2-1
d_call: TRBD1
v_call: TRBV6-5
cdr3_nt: TGTGCCAGCAGTTGGGACAGGTACAATGAGCAGTTCTTC
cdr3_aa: CASSWDRYNEQFF

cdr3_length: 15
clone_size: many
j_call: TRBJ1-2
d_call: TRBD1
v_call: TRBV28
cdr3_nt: TGTGCCAGCAGTTCAGACAGGGGCCCTGGCTATGGCTACACCTTC
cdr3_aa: CASSSDRGPGYGYTF

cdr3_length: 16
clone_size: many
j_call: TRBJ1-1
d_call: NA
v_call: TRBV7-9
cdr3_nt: TGTGCCAGCAGCTTAGCGTTGGTATCGGGGTTCACTGAAGCTTTCTTT
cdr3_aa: CASSLALVSGFTEAFF

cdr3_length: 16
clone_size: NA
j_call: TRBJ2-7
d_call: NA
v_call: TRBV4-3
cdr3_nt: TGCGCCAGCAGCCAAGTCCGCGGGGGCCCTTACTACGAGCAGTACTTC
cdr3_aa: CASSQVRGGPYYEQYF

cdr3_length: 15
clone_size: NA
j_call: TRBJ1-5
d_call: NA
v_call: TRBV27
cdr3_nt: TGTGCCAGCACTTACGGGGGAGGCGGCGATCAGCCCCAGCATTTT
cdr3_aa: CASTYGGGGDQPQHF

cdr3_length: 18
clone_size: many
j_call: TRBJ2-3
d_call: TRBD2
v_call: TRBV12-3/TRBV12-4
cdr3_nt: TGTGCCAGCAGTTCGACACGAATGACTAGCGGGGACACAGATACGCAGTATTTT
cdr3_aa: CASSSTRMTSGDTDTQYF

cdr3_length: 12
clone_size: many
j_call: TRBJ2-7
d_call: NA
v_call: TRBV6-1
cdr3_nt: TGTGCCAGCAGTGAATTGTCGGACGAGCAGTACTTC
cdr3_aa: CASSELSDEQYF

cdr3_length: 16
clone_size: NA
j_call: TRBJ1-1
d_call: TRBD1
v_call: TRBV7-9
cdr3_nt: TGTGCCAGCAGCCCATGGACAGGGGGCTGGGACACTGAAGCTTTCTTT
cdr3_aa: CASSPWTGGWDTEAFF

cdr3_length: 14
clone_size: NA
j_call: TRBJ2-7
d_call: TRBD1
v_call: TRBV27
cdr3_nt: TGTGCCAGCAGCGGACAGGGGGCATTCTACGAGCAGTACTTC
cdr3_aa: CASSGQGAFYEQYF

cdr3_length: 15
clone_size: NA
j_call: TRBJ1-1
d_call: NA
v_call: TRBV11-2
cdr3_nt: TGTGCCAGCAGCTCTACTGGGGGGATGAACACTGAAGCTTTCTTT
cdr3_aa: CASSSTGGMNTEAFF

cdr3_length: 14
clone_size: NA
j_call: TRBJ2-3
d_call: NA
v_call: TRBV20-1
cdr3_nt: TGCAGTGCTAGACCCAGGGCTCTCACAGATACGCAGTATTTT
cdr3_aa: CSARPRALTDTQYF

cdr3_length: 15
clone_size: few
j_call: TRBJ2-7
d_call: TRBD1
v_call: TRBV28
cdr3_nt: TGTGCCAGCAGTCCCGGGACAGGGGAGTCCTACGAGCAGTACTTC
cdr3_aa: CASSPGTGESYEQYF

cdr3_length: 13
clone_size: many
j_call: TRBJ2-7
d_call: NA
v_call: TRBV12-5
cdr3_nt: TGTGCTAGTGGGACGACGGAGTCCTACGAGCAGTACTTC
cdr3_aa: CASGTTESYEQYF

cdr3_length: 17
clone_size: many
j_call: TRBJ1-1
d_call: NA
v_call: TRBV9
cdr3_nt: TGTGCCAGCAGCGTAGGAGGACCGGGACACCTGAACACTGAAGCTTTCTTT
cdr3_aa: CASSVGGPGHLNTEAFF

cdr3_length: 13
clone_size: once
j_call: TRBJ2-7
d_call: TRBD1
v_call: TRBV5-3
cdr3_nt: TGTGCCAGTGGGACAGGGGTTTCCTACGAGCAGTACTTC
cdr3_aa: CASGTGVSYEQYF

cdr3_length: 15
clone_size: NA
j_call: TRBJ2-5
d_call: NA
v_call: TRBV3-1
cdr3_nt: TGTGCCAGCAGCCAAGCCCACAGAGTACAAGAGACCCAGTACTTC
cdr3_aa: CASSQAHRVQETQYF

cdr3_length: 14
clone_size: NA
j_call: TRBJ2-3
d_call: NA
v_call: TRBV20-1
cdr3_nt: TGCAGTGCTAAAGATCGTGTAGGGGAAGATACGCAGTATTTT
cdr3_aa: CSAKDRVGEDTQYF

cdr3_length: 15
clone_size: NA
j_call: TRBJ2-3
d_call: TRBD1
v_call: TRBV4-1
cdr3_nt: TGCGCCAGCAGCAGCGGACAGGGCGCGGCAGATACGCAGTATTTT
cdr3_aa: CASSSGQGAADTQYF

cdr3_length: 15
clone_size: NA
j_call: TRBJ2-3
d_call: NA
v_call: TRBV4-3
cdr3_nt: TGCGCCAGCAGCCAAGATAGAACAGGGCCGGATACGCAGTATTTT
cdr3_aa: CASSQDRTGPDTQYF

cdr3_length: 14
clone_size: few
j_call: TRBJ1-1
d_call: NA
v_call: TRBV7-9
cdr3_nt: TGTGCCAGCAGCTCGTCCGGGGCCATCACTGAAGCTTTCTTT
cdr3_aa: CASSSSGAITEAFF

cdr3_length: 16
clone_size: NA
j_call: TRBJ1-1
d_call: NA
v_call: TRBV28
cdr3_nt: TGTGCCAGCAGTCCCGTGCGGGGGGATAGAAGCACTGAAGCTTGCTTT
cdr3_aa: CASSPVRGDRSTEACF

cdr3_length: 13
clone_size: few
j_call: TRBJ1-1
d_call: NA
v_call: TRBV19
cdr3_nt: TGTGCCAGTATATCAAATATGAACACTGAAGCTTTCTTT
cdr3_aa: CASISNMNTEAFF

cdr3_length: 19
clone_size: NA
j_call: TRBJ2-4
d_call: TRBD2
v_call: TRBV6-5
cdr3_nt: TGTGCCAGCAGTCACTCCCCTCCTGGGGAGCGGGGGGACCGAAACATTCAGTACTTC
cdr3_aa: CASSHSPPGERGDRNIQYF

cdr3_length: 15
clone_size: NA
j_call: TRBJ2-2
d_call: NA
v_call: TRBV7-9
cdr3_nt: TGTGCCAGCAGCTCACCTTACAGGGACACCGGGGAGCTGTTTTTT
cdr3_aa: CASSSPYRDTGELFF

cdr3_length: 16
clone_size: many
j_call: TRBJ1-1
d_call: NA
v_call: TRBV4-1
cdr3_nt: TGCGCCAGCAGCGTAATGCCAGGACACCTGAACACTGAAGCTTTCTTT
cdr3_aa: CASSVMPGHLNTEAFF

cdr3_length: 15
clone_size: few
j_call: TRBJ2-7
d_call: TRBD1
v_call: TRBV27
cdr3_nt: TGTGCCAGCAGTCTTACGACAGGGGGGAGCTACGAGCAGTACTTC
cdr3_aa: CASSLTTGGSYEQYF

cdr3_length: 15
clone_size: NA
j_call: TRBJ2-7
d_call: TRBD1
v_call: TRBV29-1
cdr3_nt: TGCAGCGTTGGTCCTAGGACAGGGAATTCCTACGAGCAGTACTTC
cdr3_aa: CSVGPRTGNSYEQYF

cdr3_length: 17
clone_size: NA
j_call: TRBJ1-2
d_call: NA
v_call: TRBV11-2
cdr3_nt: TGTGCCAGCAGCTTAGGTCCAGGGAGGAGTGTCAACTATGGCTACACCTTC
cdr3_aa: CASSLGPGRSVNYGYTF

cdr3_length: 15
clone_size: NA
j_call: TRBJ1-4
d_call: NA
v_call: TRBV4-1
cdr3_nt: TGCGCCAGCAGCCAACCAAGACAAGTTAATGAAAAACTGTTTTTT
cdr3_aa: CASSQPRQVNEKLFF

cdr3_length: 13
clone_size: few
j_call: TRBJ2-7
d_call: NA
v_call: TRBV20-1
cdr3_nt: TGCAGTGCAAGACAGACAAGCTCCTACGAGCAGTACTTC
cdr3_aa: CSARQTSSYEQYF

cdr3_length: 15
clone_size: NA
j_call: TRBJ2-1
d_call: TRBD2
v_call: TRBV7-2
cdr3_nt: TGTGCCAGCAGCGGTAGCGGGGGGGCCTACAATGAGCAGTTCTTC
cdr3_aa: CASSGSGGAYNEQFF

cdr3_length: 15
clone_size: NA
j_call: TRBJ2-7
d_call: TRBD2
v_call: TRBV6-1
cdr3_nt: TGTGCCAGCAGTGAACAGGGTAGCGGGTACTACGAGCAGTACTTC
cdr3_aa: CASSEQGSGYYEQYF

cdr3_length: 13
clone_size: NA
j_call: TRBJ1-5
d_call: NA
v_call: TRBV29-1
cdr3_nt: TGCAGCGTTGGGTGGGGAGGGGTGCAGCCCCAGCATTTT
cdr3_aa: CSVGWGGVQPQHF

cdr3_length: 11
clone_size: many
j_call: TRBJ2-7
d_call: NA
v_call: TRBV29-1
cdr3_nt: TGCAGCGTCGAGCAGGGTTACGAGCAGTACTTC
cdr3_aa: CSVEQGYEQYF

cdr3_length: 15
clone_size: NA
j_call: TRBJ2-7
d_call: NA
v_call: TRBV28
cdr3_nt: TGTGCCAGCAGCAACTTCCAGCTCGGCTCCTACGAGCAGTACTTC
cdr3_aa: CASSNFQLGSYEQYF

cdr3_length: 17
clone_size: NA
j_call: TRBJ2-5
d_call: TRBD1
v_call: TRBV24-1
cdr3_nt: TGTGCCACCAGTGAGAGGGAGGACAGGGGGCGACGAGAGACCCAGTACTTC
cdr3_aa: CATSEREDRGRRETQYF

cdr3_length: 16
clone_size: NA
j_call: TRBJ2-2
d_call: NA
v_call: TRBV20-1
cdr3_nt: TGCAGTGCTAGAGATCAACACACCCCGAACACCGGGGAGCTGTTTTTT
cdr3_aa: CSARDQHTPNTGELFF

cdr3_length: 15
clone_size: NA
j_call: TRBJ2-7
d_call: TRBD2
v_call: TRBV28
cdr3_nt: TGTGCCAGCAGCCAACTAGCGGGAGGGACCTACGAGCAGCACTTC
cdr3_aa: CASSQLAGGTYEQHF

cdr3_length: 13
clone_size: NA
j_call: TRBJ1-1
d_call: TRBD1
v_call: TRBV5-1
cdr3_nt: TGCGCCAGCAGTGTGACAGGGTTCACTGAAGCTTTCTTT
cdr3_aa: CASSVTGFTEAFF

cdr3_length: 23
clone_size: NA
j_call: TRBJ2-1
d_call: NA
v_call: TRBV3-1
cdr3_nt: TGTGCCAGCAGCCAAGATTCTGACCCTCCGAGACCGGGGCCCCTTTATAGGGTCAATGAGCAGTTCTTC
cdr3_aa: CASSQDSDPPRPGPLYRVNEQFF

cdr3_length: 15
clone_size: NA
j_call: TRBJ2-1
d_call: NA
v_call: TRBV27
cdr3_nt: TGTGCCAGCAGTTTGTCTCAGAGGCCCTACAATGAGCAGTTCTTC
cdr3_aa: CASSLSQRPYNEQFF

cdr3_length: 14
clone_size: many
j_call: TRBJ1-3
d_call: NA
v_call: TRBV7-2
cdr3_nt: TGTGCCAGCAGCCCCGATGGCCCTGGAAACACCATATATTTT
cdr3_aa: CASSPDGPGNTIYF

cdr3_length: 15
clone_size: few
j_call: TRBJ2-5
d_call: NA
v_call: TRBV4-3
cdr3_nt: TGCGCCAGCAGCCAGGACCAGGACGACGGAGAGACCCAGTACTTC
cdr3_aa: CASSQDQDDGETQYF

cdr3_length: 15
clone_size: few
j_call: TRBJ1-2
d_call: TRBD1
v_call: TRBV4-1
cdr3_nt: TGCGCCAGCAGCCAAGAGGCGGGGGACAGCTATGGCTACACCTTC
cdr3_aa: CASSQEAGDSYGYTF

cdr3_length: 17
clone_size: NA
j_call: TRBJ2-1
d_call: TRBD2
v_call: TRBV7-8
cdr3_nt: TGTGCCAGCAGCAAGGGACTAGCGGGGGGTAACTACAATGAGCAGTTCTTC
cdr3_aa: CASSKGLAGGNYNEQFF

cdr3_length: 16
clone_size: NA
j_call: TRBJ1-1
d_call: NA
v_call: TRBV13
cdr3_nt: TGTGCCAGCAGCCCCGGCTTAGCAGGCATGGACACTGAAGCTTTCTTT
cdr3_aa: CASSPGLAGMDTEAFF

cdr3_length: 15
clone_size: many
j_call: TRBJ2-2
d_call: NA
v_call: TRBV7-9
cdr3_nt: TGTGCCAGCAGCTCCGACGGGGCTAACACCGGGGAGCTGTTTTTT
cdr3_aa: CASSSDGANTGELFF

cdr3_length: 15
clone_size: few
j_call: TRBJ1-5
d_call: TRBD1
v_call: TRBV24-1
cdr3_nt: TGTGCCACCAGTGGGAGGACAGGGAGCAATCAGCCCCAGCATTTT
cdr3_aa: CATSGRTGSNQPQHF

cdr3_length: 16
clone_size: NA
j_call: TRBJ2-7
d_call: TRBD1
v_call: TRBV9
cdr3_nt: TGTGCCAGCAGCTCAGAGAAAGGGACAGGGAGATACGAGCAGTACTTC
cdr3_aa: CASSSEKGTGRYEQYF

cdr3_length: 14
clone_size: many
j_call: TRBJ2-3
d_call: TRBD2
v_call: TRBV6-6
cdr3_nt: TGTGCCAGCGGATTAACTAGCGGCGCAGATACGCAGTATTTT
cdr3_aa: CASGLTSGADTQYF

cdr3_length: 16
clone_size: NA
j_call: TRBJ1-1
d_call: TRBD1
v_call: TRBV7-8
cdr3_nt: TGTGCCAGCAGACGGACAGGGGTCTCCCTCGGCGCTGAAGCTTTCTTT
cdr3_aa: CASRRTGVSLGAEAFF

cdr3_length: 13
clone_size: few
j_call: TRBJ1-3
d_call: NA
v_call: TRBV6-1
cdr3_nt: TGTGCCAGCGCCGGGGTCTTTGGAAACACCATATATTTT
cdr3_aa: CASAGVFGNTIYF

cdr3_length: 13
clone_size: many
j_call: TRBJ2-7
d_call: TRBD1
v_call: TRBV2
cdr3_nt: TGTGCCAGCAGTAACGTGGGACAGTACGAGCAGTACTTC
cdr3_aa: CASSNVGQYEQYF

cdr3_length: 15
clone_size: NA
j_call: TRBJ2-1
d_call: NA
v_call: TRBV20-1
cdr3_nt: TGCAGTGCCCCTGGCGGCGGAGTATCCTACAATGAGCAGTTCTTC
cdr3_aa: CSAPGGGVSYNEQFF

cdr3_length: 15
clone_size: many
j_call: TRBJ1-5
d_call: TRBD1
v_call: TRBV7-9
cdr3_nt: TGTGCCAGCAGCAAAACAGGGGTTGGCAATCAGCCCCAGCATTTT
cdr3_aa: CASSKTGVGNQPQHF

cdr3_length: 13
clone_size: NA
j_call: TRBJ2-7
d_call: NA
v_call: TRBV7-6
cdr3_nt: TGTGCCAGCAGCGTGGGACTTCCCTACGAGCAGTACTTC
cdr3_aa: CASSVGLPYEQYF

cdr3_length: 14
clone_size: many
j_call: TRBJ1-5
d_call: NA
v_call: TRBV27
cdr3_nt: TGTGCCAGCAGTTTTGGCCCCATAAATCAGCCCCAGCATTTT
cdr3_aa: CASSFGPINQPQHF

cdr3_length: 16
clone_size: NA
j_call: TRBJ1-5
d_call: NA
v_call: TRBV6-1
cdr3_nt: TGTGCCCGCCGGGGACCGGGGGCATTTAGCAATCCGCCCCAGCCTTTT
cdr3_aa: CARRGPGAFSNPPQPF